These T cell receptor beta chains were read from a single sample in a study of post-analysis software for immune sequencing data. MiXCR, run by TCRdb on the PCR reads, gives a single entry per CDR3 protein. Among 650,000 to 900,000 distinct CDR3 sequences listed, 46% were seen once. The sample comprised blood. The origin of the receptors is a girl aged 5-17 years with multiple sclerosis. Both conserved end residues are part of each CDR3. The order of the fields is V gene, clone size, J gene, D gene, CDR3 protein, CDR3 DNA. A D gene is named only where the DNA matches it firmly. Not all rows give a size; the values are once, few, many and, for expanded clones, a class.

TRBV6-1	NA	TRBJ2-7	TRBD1	CASSEPWTGAAAGQYF	TGTGCCAGCAGTGAGCCCTGGACAGGGGCCGCCGCCGGGCAGTACTTC
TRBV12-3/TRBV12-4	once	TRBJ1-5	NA	CASSLEGLWQPQHF	TGTGCCAGCAGTCTAGAAGGGCTCTGGCAGCCCCAGCATTTT
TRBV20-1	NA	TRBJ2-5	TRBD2	CSAEQGAGGETQYF	TGCAGTGCTGAACAGGGAGCGGGAGGAGAGACCCAGTACTTC
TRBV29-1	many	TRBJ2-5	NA	CSVGDQETQYF	TGCAGCGTGGGGGACCAAGAGACCCAGTACTTC
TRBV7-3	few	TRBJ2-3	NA	CASSQGGIDTQYF	TGTGCCAGCAGTCAGGGCGGGATAGATACGCAGTATTTT
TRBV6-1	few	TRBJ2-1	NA	CASSDLRNEQFF	TGTGCCAGCAGTGACCTTCGGAATGAGCAGTTCTTC
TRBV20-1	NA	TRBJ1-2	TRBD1	CSAAPGQVNYGYTF	TGCAGTGCGGCACCGGGACAGGTGAACTATGGCTACACCTTC
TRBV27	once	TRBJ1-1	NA	CASSLLVPTNTEAFF	TGTGCCAGCAGTTTATTAGTGCCGACGAACACTGAAGCTTTCTTT
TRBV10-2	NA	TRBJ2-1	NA	CASSEKDPLNEQFF	TGCGCCAGCAGTGAGAAAGACCCTCTGAATGAGCAGTTCTTC
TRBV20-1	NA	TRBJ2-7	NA	CSQGDSSYEQYF	TGCAGTCAGGGTGACTCCTCCTACGAGCAGTACTTC
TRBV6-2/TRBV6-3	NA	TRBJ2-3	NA	CASSYSASAQYF	TGTGCCAGCAGTTACTCGGCTAGCGCGCAGTATTTT
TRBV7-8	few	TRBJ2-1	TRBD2	CASSLSTSGYNNEQFF	TGTGCCAGCAGCTTATCGACTAGCGGCTACAACAATGAGCAGTTCTTC
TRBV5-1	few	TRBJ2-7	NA	CASSSSGNSYEQYF	TGCGCCAGCAGCTCGAGCGGAAACTCCTACGAGCAGTACTTC
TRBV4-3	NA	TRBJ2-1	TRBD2	CASSQDIGGRGSEQFF	TGCGCCAGCAGCCAAGATATAGGCGGGAGGGGTAGTGAGCAGTTCTTC
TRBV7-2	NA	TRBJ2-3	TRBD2	CASSLRGGRDTQYF	TGTGCCAGCAGCTTACGGGGAGGGCGTGATACGCAGTATTTT
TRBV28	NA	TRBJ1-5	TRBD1	CASIRQTGVNQPQHF	TGTGCCAGCATACGGCAGACAGGGGTCAATCAGCCCCAGCATTTT
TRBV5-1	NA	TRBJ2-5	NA	CASSLYEGEQYF	TGCGCCAGCAGCTTGTACGAGGGTGAGCAGTACTTC
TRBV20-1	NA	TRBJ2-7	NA	CSARAGRGFSYEQYF	TGCAGTGCTAGAGCCGGCAGGGGTTTCTCCTACGAGCAGTACTTC
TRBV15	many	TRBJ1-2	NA	CATSRDPANYGYTF	TGTGCCACCAGCAGAGATCCCGCTAACTATGGCTACACCTTC
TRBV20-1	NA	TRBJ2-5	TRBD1	CSALPHRGRIGETQYF	TGCAGTGCACTCCCACACAGGGGGCGCATTGGGGAGACCCAGTACTTC
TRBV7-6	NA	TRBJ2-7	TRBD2	CASSSLAGGAEQYF	TGTGCCAGCAGCTCCCTGGCGGGAGGGGCCGAGCAGTACTTC
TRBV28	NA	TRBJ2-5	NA	CASRLTLGEEEQYF	TGTGCCAGCAGACTCACCTTAGGGGAGGAAGAGCAGTACTTC
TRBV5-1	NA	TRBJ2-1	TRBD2	CASRRTSGTSGRDEQFF	TGCGCCAGCAGGCGAACCTCCGGGACTAGCGGGAGGGATGAGCAGTTCTTC
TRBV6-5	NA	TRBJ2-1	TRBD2	CASSSTSGRSFRDNEQFF	TGTGCCAGCAGTTCTACTAGCGGGAGATCGTTCCGGGACAATGAGCAGTTCTTC
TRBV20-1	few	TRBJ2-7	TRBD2	CSAASGRASEQYF	TGCAGTGCTGCGAGCGGGAGGGCCTCCGAGCAGTACTTC
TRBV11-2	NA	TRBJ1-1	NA	CASSLDPGGTEAFF	TGTGCCAGCAGCTTAGACCCGGGGGGGACTGAAGCTTTCTTT
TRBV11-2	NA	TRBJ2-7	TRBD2	CASSLGPLGASGPRGEQYF	TGTGCCAGCAGCTTAGGGCCATTAGGGGCTAGCGGGCCTCGGGGCGAGCAGTACTTC
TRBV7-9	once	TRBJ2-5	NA	CASSFVRPLYQETQYF	TGTGCCAGCAGCTTTGTGCGGCCTCTGTACCAAGAGACCCAGTACTTC
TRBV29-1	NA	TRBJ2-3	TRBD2	CSVEDRGGRVGDTQYF	TGCAGCGTTGAAGATAGGGGCGGGAGGGTCGGAGATACGCAGTATTTT
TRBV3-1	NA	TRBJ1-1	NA	CASSQVGDTEAFF	TGTGCCAGCAGCCAAGTTGGGGACACTGAAGCTTTCTTT
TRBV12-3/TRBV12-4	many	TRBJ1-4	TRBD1	CASSLGGQSEKLFF	TGTGCCAGCAGCCTCGGGGGACAGTCCGAAAAACTGTTTTTT
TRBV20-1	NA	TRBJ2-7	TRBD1	CSASTGQGSYEQYF	TGCAGTGCTAGTACGGGACAGGGGTCCTACGAGCAGTACTTC
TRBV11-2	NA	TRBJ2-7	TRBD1	CASSLVSGTGRLPYEQYF	TGTGCCAGCAGCTTAGTCTCCGGGACAGGGAGATTACCCTACGAGCAGTACTTC
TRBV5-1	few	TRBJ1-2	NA	CASTQTPGFYGYTF	TGCGCCAGCACTCAAACCCCGGGGTTCTATGGCTACACCTTC
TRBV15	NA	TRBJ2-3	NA	CATSREAGGTDTQYF	TGTGCCACCAGCAGAGAGGCAGGGGGCACAGATACGCAGTATTTT
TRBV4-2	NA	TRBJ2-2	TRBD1	CASSQDTPGQGATGELFF	TGTGCCAGCAGCCAAGATACCCCGGGACAGGGGGCCACCGGGGAGCTGTTTTTT
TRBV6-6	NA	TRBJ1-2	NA	CASSYEGMKNGYTF	TGTGCCAGCAGTTACGAGGGGATGAAAAATGGCTACACCTTC
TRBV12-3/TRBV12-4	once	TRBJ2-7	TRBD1	CASSFRDSRVSYEQYF	TGTGCCAGCAGTTTCAGGGACAGCCGCGTCTCCTACGAGCAGTACTTC
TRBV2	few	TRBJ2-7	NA	CASSEGSKPPDLQYF	TGTGCCAGCAGTGAAGGTTCAAAACCTCCGGATTTGCAGTACTTC
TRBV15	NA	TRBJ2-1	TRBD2	CATSARPGLAYNEQFF	TGTGCCACCAGCGCGAGACCGGGACTAGCGTACAATGAGCAGTTCTTC
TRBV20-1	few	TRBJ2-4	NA	CSAPNNLAKNIQYF	TGCAGTGCCCCAAACAACTTAGCCAAAAACATTCAGTACTTC
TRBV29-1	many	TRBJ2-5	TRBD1	CSVPKGQETQYF	TGCAGCGTTCCAAAGGGACAGGAGACCCAGTACTTC
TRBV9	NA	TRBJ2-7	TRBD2	CASSVSGRTSYEQYF	TGTGCCAGCAGCGTAAGCGGGAGAACCTCCTACGAGCAGTACTTC
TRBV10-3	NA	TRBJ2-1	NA	CAISEVAGEQFF	TGTGCCATCAGTGAGGTAGCTGGAGAGCAGTTCTTC
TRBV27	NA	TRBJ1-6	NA	CASSLIADYNSPLHF	TGTGCCAGCAGTTTAATAGCAGATTATAATTCACCCCTCCACTTT
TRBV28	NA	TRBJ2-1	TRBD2	CASSPGGLASHEQFF	TGTGCCAGCAGTCCTGGGGGACTAGCGTCCCATGAGCAGTTCTTC
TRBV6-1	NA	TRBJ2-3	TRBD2	CASTIMTSADTQYF	TGTGCCAGCACCATCATGACTAGCGCCGATACGCAGTATTTT
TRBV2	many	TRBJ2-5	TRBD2	CASSALAGAPGTQYF	TGTGCCAGCAGTGCCCTAGCGGGCGCTCCAGGGACCCAGTACTTC
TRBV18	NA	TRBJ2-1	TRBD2	CASSPRASGMYYNERFF	TGTGCCAGCTCACCGAGGGCTAGCGGGATGTACTACAATGAGCGGTTCTTC
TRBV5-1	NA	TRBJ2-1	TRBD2	CASSLEGLAVNNEQFF	TGCGCCAGCAGCTTGGAAGGACTAGCGGTGAACAATGAGCAGTTCTTC
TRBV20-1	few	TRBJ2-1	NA	CSASHEQRYNEQFF	TGCAGTGCCTCCCATGAGCAGCGCTACAATGAGCAGTTCTTC
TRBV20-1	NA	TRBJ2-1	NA	CSARDPRGFYNEQFF	TGCAGTGCTAGAGATCCCAGGGGCTTTTACAATGAGCAGTTCTTC
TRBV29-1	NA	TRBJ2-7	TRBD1	CSVEGSSGTGWYEQYF	TGCAGCGTTGAGGGGAGCTCCGGGACAGGGTGGTACGAGCAGTACTTC
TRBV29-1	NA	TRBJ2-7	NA	CSVEVRTTSYEQYF	TGCAGCGTCGAAGTCAGGACAACCTCCTACGAGCAGTACTTC
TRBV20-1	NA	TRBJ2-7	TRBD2	CSARGAGGRYEQYF	TGCAGTGCTAGAGGGGCGGGAGGGCGGTACGAGCAGTACTTC
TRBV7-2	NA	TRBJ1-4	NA	CASSLIRGADEKLFF	TGTGCCAGCAGCTTAATTCGAGGGGCCGATGAAAAACTGTTTTTT
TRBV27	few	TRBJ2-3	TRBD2	CASSLLSGVTDTQYF	TGTGCCAGCAGTTTATTAAGCGGGGTAACAGATACGCAGTATTTT
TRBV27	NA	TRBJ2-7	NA	CASSQTGLSPNEQYF	TGTGCCAGCAGTCAGACGGGACTCTCCCCCAACGAGCAGTACTTC
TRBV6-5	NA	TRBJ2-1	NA	CASSQAHGSYNEQFF	TGTGCCAGCAGTCAGGCGCACGGATCCTACAATGAGCAGTTCTTC